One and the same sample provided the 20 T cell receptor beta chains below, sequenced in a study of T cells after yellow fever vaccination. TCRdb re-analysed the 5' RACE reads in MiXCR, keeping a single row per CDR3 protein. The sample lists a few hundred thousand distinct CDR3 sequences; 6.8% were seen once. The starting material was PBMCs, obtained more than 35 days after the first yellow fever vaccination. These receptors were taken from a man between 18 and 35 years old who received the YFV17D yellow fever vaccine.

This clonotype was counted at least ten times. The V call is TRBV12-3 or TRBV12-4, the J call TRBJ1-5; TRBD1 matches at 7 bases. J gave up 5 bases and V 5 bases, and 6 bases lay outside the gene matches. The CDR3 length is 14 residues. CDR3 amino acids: CASSPGGGHQPQHF. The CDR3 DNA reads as TGTGCCAGCAGTCCAGGGGGAGGACATCAGCCCCAGCATTTT.

CDR3 in DNA: TGTGCCACCGGTATAAGCCCCCAGGGGGCGGGGGAGACCCAGTACTTC. Protein: CATGISPQGAGETQYF. The chain has TRBV15 and TRBJ2-5; 8 nucleotides match TRBD1. Germline V gives CDR1 LNHNV, CDR2 YYDKDF (reference sequence). The CDR3 covers 16 residues. The V gene end was trimmed by 8 bases and the J gene end by 5 bases; junction bases not matched to a gene: 16.

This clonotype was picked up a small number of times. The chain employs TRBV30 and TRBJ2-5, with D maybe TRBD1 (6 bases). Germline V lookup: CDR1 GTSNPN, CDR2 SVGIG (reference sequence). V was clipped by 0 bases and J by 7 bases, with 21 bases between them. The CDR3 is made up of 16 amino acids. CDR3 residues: CAWSVARGRGRGTQYF. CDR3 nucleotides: TGTGCCTGGAGTGTAGCTAGGGGCAGGGGAAGGGGGACCCAGTACTTC.

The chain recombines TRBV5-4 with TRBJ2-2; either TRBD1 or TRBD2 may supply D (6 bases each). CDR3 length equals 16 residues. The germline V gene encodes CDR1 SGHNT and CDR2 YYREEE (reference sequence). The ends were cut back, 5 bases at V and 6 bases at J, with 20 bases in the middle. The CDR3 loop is CASRPEGGAESGELFF. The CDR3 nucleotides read TGTGCCAGCAGGCCTGAGGGGGGCGCCGAATCCGGGGAGCTGTTTTTT.

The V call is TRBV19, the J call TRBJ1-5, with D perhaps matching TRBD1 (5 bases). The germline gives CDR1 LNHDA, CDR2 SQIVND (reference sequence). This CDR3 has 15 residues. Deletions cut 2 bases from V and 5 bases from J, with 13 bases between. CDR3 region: CASSIHTGLDQPQHF. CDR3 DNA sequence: TGTGCCAGTAGTATACATACGGGACTGGATCAGCCCCAGCATTTT.

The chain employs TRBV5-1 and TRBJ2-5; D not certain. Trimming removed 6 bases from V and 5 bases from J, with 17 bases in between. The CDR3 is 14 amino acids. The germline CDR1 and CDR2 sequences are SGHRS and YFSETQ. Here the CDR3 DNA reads TGCGCCAGCACGACCCAGACCCCTGGGGAGACCCAGTACTTC. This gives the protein CASTTQTPGETQYF.

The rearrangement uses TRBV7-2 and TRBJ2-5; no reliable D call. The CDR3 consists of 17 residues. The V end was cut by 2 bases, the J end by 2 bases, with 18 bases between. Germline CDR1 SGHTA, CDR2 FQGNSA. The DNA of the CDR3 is TGTGCCAGCAGCTTACTGATTGGAGTGGTGGTTCAAGAGACCCAGTACTTC. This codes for CASSLLIGVVVQETQYF.

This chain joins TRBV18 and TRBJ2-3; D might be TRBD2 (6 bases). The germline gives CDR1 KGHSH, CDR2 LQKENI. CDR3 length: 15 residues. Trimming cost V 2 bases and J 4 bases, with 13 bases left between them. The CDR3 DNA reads TGTGCCAGCTCACCATTTGGTGGGGAGGCAGATACGCAGTATTTT. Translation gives CASSPFGGEADTQYF.

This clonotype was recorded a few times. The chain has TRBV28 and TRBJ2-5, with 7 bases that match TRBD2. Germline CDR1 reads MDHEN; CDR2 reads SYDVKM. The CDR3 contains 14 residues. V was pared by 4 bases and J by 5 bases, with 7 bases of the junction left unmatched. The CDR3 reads CASSSERGRETQYF. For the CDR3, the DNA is TGTGCCAGCAGTTCGGAGCGGGGCCGGGAGACCCAGTACTTC. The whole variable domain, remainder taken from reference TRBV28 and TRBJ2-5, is DVKVTQSSRYLVKRTGEKVFLECVQDMDHENMFWYRQDPGLGLRLIYFSYDVKMKEKGDIPEGYSVSREKKERFSLILESASTNQTSMYLCASSSERGRETQYFGPGTRLLVL.

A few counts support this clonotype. Here the CDR3 DNA reads TGTGCCAGCAGTTTTTGGATTAGCAATCAGCCCCAGCATTTT. Its translation: CASSFWISNQPQHF. J is TRBJ1-5 and V is TRBV12-3 or TRBV12-4; no firm D call. Trimming took off 3 bases at V and 0 bases at J, with 6 bases between the two ends. The length of the CDR3 is 14 residues.

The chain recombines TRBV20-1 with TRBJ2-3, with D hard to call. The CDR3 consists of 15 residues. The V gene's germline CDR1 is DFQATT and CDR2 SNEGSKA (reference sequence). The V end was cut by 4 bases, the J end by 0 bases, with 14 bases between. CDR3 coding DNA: TGCAGTGCTACCCCCCTCCAGCGTAGCACAGATACGCAGTATTTT. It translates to CSATPLQRSTDTQYF.

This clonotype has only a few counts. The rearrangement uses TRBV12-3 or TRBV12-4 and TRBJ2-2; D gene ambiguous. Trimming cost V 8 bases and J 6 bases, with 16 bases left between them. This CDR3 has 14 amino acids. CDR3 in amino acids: CASLGPSSPGELFF. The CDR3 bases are TGTGCCAGCCTAGGACCATCGTCGCCCGGGGAGCTGTTTTTT.

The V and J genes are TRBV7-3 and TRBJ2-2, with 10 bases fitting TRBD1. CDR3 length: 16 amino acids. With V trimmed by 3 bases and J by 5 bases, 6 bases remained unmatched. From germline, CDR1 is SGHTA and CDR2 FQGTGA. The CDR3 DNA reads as TGTGCCAGCAGCTTCCGGGACAGGGGAGGTACCGGGGAGCTGTTTTTT. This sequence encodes CASSFRDRGGTGELFF.

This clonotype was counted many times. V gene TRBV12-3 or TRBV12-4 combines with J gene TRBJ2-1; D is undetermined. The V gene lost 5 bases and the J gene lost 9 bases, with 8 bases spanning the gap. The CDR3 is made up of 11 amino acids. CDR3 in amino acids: CASSIVSEQFF. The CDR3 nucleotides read TGTGCCAGCAGTATTGTATCTGAGCAGTTCTTC.

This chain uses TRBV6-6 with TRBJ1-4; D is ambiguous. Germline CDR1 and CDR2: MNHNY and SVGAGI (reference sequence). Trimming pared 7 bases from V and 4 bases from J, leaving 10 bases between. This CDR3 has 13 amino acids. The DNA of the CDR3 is TGTGCCAGCAATACCCAGGTTAATGAAAAACTGTTTTTT. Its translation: CASNTQVNEKLFF.

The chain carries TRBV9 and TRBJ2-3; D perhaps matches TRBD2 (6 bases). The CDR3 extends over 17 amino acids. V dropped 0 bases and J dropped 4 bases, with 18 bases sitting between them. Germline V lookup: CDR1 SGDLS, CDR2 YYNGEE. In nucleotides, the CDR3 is TGTGCCAGCAGCGTAGGGAGGGTGGGACCAAGCCCAGATACGCAGTATTTT. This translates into CASSVGRVGPSPDTQYF.

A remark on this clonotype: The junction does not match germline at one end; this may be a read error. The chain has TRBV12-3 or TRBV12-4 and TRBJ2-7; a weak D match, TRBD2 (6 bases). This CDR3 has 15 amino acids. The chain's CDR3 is CASSLGFSGSYEQHF. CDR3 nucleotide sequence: TGTGCCAGCAGTTTAGGTTTTAGCGGCTCCTACGAGCAGCACTTC.

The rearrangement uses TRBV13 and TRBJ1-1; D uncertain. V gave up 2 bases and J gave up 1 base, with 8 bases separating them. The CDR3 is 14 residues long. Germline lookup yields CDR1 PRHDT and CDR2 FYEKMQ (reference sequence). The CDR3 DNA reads TGTGCCAGCAGCTTAAGTAACAGGAACACTGAAGCTTTCTTT. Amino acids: CASSLSNRNTEAFF.

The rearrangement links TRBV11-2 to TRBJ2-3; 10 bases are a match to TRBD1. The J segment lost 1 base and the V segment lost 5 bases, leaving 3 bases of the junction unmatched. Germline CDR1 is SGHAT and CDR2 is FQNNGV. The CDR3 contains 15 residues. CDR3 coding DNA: TGTGCCAGCAGCCGACAGGGGGCGGGCACAGATACGCAGTATTTT. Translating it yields CASSRQGAGTDTQYF.

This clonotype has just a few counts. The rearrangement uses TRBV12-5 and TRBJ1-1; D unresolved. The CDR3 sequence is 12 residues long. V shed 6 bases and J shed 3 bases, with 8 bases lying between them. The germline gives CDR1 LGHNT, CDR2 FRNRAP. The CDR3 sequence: CASGDGDTEAFF. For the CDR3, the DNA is TGTGCTAGTGGGGACGGGGACACTGAAGCTTTCTTT.